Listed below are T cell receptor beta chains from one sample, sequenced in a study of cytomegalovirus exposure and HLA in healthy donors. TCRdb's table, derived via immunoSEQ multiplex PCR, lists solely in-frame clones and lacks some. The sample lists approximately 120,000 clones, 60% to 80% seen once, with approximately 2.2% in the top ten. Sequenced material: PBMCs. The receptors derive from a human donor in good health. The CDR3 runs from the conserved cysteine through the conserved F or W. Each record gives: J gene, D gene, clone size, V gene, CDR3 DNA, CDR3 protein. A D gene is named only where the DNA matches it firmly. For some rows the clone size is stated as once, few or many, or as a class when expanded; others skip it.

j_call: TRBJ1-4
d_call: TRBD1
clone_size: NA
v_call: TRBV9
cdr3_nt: TGTGCCAGCAGCCCCGATAGACAGGGAGGAGAAAAACTGTTTTTT
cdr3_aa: CASSPDRQGGEKLFF

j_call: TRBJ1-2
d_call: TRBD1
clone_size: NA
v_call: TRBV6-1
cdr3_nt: TGTGCCAGCAGAGGGACAGACAACTATGGCTACACCTTC
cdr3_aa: CASRGTDNYGYTF

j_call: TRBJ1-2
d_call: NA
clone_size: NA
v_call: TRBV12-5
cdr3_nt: TGTGCTAGTGGTCCCTCAGGGGAGCCCTATGGCTACACCTTC
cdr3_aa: CASGPSGEPYGYTF

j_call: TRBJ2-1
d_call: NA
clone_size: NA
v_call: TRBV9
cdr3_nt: TGTGCCAGCAGCGCCAACCCCGCCCAGCTAGCCAATGAGCAGTTCTTC
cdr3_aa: CASSANPAQLANEQFF

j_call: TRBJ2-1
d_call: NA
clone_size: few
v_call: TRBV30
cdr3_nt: TGTGCCTGGAGTGTTAGGAGAAATGAGCAGTTCTTC
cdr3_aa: CAWSVRRNEQFF

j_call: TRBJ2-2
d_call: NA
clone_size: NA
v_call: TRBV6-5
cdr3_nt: TGTGCCAGCAGTCGAACAGGCGGGGAGCTGTTTTTT
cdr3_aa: CASSRTGGELFF

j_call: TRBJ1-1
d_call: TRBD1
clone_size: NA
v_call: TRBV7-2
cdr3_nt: TGTGCCAGCAGCCCCCGGACAGGGGGCTTCGGAGCTTTCTTT
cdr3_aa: CASSPRTGGFGAFF

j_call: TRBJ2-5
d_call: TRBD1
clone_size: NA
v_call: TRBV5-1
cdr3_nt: TGCGCCAGCAGCTTGGTCGGACAGGGGGTGCAGACCCAGTACTTC
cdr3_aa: CASSLVGQGVQTQYF

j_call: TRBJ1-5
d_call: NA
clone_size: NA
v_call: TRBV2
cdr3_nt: TGTGCCAGCAGGACTACAGGGATGAGCAATCAGCCCCAGCATTTT
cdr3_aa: CASRTTGMSNQPQHF

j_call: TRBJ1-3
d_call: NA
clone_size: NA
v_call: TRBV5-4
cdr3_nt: TGTGCCAGCAGCATCCACTCTGGAAACACCATATATTTT
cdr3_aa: CASSIHSGNTIYF

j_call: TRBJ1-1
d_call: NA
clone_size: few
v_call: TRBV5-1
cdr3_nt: TGCGCCAGCAGCTTCGGGGACACTGAAGCTTTCTTT
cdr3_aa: CASSFGDTEAFF

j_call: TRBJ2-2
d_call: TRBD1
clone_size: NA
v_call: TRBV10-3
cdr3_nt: TGTGCCATCAGACCCGGGACAGGAGGGGGGGAGCTGTTTTTT
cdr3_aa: CAIRPGTGGGELFF

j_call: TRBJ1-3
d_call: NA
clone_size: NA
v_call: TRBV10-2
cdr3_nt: TGCGCCAGCAGTGAGCCCTCTTCTAACACCATATATTTT
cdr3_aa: CASSEPSSNTIYF

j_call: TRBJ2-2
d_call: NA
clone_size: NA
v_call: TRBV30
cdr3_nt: TGTGCCTGGAGTTCCGGGGGGCGGGTTTGGACCGGGGAGCTGTTTTTT
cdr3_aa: CAWSSGGRVWTGELFF

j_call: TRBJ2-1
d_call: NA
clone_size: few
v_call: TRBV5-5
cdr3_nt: TGTGCCAGCAGCTTGGCCGGGTCCTACAATGAGCAGTTCTTC
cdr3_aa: CASSLAGSYNEQFF

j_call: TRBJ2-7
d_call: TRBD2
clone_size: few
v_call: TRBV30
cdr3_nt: TGTGCCTGGAGTGTAAGTGGGACTAGAATCTACGAGCAGTACTTC
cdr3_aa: CAWSVSGTRIYEQYF

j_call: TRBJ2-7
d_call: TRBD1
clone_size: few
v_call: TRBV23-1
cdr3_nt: TGCGCCAGCAGTTCTGGACAGGTGGGCTCCTACGAGCAGTACTTC
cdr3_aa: CASSSGQVGSYEQYF

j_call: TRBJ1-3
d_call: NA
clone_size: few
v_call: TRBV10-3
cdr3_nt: TGTGCCATCAGTGAAGGAGGGACTGGAAACACCATATATTTT
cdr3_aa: CAISEGGTGNTIYF

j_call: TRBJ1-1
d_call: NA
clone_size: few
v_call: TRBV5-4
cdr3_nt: TGTGCCTTCCGGACAGTAATGAACACTGAAGCTTTCTTT
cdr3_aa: CAFRTVMNTEAFF

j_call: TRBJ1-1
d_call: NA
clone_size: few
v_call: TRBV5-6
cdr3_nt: TGTGCCAGCAGCTTGGGGGGGGGCTTGAACACTGAAGCTTTCTTT
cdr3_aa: CASSLGGGLNTEAFF

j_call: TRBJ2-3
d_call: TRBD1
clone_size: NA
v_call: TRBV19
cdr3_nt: TGTGCCAGTAGTAGACGGACAGGGATAGCAGATACGCAGTATTTT
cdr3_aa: CASSRRTGIADTQYF

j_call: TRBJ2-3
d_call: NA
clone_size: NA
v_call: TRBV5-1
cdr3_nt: TGCGCCAGCAGCTTGGCCGGGGTCCCGGGGGGCACAGATACGCAGTATTTT
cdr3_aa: CASSLAGVPGGTDTQYF

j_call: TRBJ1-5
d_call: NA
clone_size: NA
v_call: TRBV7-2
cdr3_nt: TGTGCCAGCAGCCGTTCCGACGTAGCTCAGCCCCAGCATTTT
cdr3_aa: CASSRSDVAQPQHF

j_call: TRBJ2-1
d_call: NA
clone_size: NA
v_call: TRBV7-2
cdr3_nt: TGTGCCAGCAGCCTAAGGGCGGGATTGGGCAATGAGCAGTTCTTC
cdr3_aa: CASSLRAGLGNEQFF

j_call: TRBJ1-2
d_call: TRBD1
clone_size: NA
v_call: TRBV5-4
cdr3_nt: TGTGCCAGCAGCTCGAGTACTACGGACAGGGAGGGGGGCTACACCTTC
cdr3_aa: CASSSSTTDREGGYTF

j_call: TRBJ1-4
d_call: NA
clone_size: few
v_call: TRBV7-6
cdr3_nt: TGTGCCAGCAGCTTAGTCTTCGGGGGAAAACTGTTTTTT
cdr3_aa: CASSLVFGGKLFF

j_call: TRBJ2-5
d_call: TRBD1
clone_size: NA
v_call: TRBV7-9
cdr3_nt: TGTGCCAGCAGCAGGGGACAGGGGGTAGGGGAGACCCAGTACTTC
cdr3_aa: CASSRGQGVGETQYF

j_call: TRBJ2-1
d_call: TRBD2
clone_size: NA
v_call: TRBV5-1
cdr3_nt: TGCGCCAGCAGCTTTGGGGGGACTAGCGGGAAGAACTCCTACAATGAGCAGTTCTTC
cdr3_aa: CASSFGGTSGKNSYNEQFF

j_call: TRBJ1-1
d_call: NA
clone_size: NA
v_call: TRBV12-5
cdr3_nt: TGTGCTAGTGGGGGTCCGGGAGGTGAAGCTTTCTTT
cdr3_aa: CASGGPGGEAFF

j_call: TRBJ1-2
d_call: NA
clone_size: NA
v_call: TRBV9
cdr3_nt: TGTGCCAGCAGCGTTTCAGGGGCGTTGGATGGCTACACCTTC
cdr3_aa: CASSVSGALDGYTF

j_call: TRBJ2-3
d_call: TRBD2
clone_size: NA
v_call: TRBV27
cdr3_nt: TGTGCCAGCAGTCTCGGGGGGGGGCTCGCAGATACGCAGTATTTT
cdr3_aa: CASSLGGGLADTQYF